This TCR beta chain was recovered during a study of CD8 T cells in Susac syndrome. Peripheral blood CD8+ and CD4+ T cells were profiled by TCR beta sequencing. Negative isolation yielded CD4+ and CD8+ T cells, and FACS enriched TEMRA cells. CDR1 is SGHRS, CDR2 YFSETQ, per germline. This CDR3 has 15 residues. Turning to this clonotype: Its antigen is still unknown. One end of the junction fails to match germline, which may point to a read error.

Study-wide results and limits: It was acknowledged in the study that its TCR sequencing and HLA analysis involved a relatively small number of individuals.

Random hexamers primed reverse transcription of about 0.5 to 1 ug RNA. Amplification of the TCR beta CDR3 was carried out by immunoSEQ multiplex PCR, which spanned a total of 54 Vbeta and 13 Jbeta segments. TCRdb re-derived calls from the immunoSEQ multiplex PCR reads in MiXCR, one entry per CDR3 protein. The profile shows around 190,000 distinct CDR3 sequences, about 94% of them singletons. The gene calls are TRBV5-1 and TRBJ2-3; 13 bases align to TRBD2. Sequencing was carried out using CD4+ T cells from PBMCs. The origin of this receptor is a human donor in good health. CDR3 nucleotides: TGCGCCAGCAGCTCCACCGGGACTAGCGGGATGGGTACGCATTTT. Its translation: CASSSTGTSGMGTHF.